This entry concerns a single T cell receptor (beta chain). What antigen it recognizes has not been identified. Per-base qualities were not stored, and no clone one base away is much larger. The data were taken from a study of cytomegalovirus exposure and HLA in healthy donors (dated by TCRdb to 2016 to 2017). About the full investigation: An earlier analysis of 587 of the donors reported 250 to 300 Gb of sequence data and some 100 million unique TCR beta sequences from about 200 million T cells. An early release that covered 500 to 800 HLA-typed donors contained approximately 300 gigabases of sequencing data and tens of millions of unique TCR sequences. Of the roughly 410 genotyped donors, 65% to 90% were placed in the genetic ancestry cluster associated with self-reported Caucasian donors. The study was designed to test whether signatures of past pathogen exposure could be identified by cataloging public T cell receptors. Using immunosequencing, the study profiled T cell repertoires from 550 to 750 subjects and related those repertoires to cytomegalovirus serostatus. Besides the first cohort of roughly 660 subjects, a separate validation cohort made up of over 95 different subjects was used. High-throughput TCR immunosequencing, statistical association of individual TCRs with disease status, and machine learning were combined to predict cytomegalovirus infection status. To study patterns of TCR occurrence, a later analysis re-analyzed previously published TCR beta repertoires from 666 donors and added high-resolution HLA genotyping. Rather than using new phenotypic data, the later analysis identified candidate immune exposures from TCR beta sequences and from how often those sequences occurred across donors. To decide whether each TCR beta V gene segment behaved as functional or pseudogenic, an earlier analysis of some 600 of the donors relied on high-throughput TCR beta sequencing. Donor age, sex, ethnicity and CMV serostatus were collected together with the repertoire data. Genome-wide SNP genotypes for about 65% of the roughly 670 donors were used in a later genetic analysis, which treated that subset as a discovery cohort. All discovery cohort repertoires had been generated using a single sequencing platform. Class I and class II HLA loci were covered by the typing at four-digit resolution. The number of typed donors differed by locus: about 629-630 for A, B, C, DRB1 and DQB1; approximately 530 for DQA1; about 600 for DPA1; and some 450 for DPB1. Because of strong linkage in the cohort, roughly five DR-DQ haplotypes were treated as single units for association and clustering. Across 398 genotyped donors of the cohort, an average of about 220,000 unique TCR beta nucleotide sequences per donor were sequenced, and approximately 17% of those sequences were non-productive.

The cohort comprised some 700 healthy bone marrow donors. All cohort members were sampled while nominally healthy, although unrecorded immune exposures were likely present. The donor tested CMV seropositive and was one of the 289 seropositive cohort members. A peripheral blood sample was collected from each donor, and TCR beta sequencing was performed on peripheral blood mononuclear cells. The Qiagen DNeasy Blood Extraction Kit was used to extract genomic DNA from the blood cell samples. Library construction relied on the immunoSEQ multiplex PCR assay. For the multiplex PCR, a mixture combining 60 forward primers for TCR Vbeta segments and 13 reverse primers for TCR Jbeta segments was used. The CDR3 region of rearranged TCR beta genes was amplified from genomic DNA by a multiplex PCR assay. On the Illumina HiSeq System, the amplified TCR beta libraries were sequenced as 87-base-pair reads. For the original study's pipeline: Across the 600 to 700 repertoires, a later analysis counted roughly 77 million unique TCR beta chains, approximately 10 million of which were shared by at least two donors. Raw reads were error-corrected and collapsed into unique sequences with a nearest-neighbor algorithm that merged closely related sequences to remove PCR and sequencing errors. V, D and J gene segments were assigned by aligning CDR3 sequences to IMGT reference sequences. For a sequence to be retained, a match of at least six nucleotides was required to both a V gene segment and a J gene segment. Rearrangements were classified as productive when the CDR3 lacked stop codons and remained in frame with V and J, and all other rearrangements were classified as non-productive. CDR3 was defined according to IMGT convention as the region running from the second conserved V-encoded cysteine to the conserved J-encoded phenylalanine. The earlier analysis of fewer than 700 of the donors excluded sequences that lacked an unambiguous match to a single V gene segment. In an earlier analysis of several hundred of the donors, V segments were called functional above 56.7% productive rearrangements and were called segregating when the between-donor standard deviation exceeded 5%. To diagnose cytomegalovirus status from the catalog of TCR beta chain sequences, a statistical classification framework was built. In a later analysis, V and J genes were assigned by comparing TCR nucleotide sequences against IMGT/GENE-DB human TR gene sequences. The TCRdist pipeline was used in a later analysis to assign CDR3 sequences and most-parsimonious VDJ recombination scenarios. A later analysis defined each TCR beta chain by its CDR3 amino acid sequence plus V-gene family, and excluded reads lacking a unique V-gene family. In a later analysis, 450 to 600 highly shared, low-generation-probability nucleotide sequences were removed to address suspected cross-contamination and a sequencing artifact. In a later analysis, a clonal expansion index for each public chain was calculated from normalized within-repertoire ranks of inferred template counts. Generation probabilities in a later analysis came from a VDJ recombination model fitted to out-of-frame rearrangements, and those results were checked against IGoR. In a later analysis, hypergeometric tests were used to score TCR-TCR, TCR-HLA and TCR-CMV co-occurrence, with a repertoire-size bias correction applied to TCR pairs. A later analysis estimated false discovery rates by permuting HLA or CMV assignments 20 times. In a later analysis, co-occurring TCRs were grouped using DBSCAN, with TCRdist sequence similarity added in when clustering inside HLA-allele-positive subsets. Repertoires with fewer than 30,000 or more than 120,000 public chains were left out of co-occurrence clustering, as were about 5 repertoires with anomalous nucleotide sharing. TCRdb re-hosts the immuneACCESS table, in-frame sequences only. Its copies lack some clones; in the studies checked, an unresolved V gene accounts for under half of them, and the cause for the rest is not known. V and J calls and clone size are as listed in that table; D and trimming were resolved from the DNA. In this sample the table shows 30,000 to 40,000 clones, 70% to 85% of which occur a single time. The top ten clones comprise over 9.5% of the sample.

Points the paper makes about the study in general: A further reported finding was that TCR beta sequences accurately predicted the HLA-A and HLA-B alleles for most subjects in the first cohort. Most CMV-associated TCR beta chains appeared to be HLA-restricted in a later analysis, and the HLA associations seemed to be driven largely by CMV exposure. In a later genetic analysis, a missense DCLRE1C variant was associated with V-gene and J-gene trimming of TCR beta chains, and the association was replicated in an independent cohort. The only immune exposure information available for the cohort was CMV serostatus. In a later analysis, the rate of TCR association differed among HLA loci, with DRB1 alleles having the most associated TCRs and HLA-C alleles having the fewest. Correlated functional status among segregating V segments might be attributable to linkage disequilibrium, but an unknown experimental factor could not be ruled out. According to a later genetic analysis, donors in an Asian-associated ancestry cluster had fewer N-insertions in productive TCRs than the approximately 710-donor mean. In a later analysis, several top co-occurrence clusters were reported to appear linked to parvovirus B19, influenza, CMV and Epstein-Barr virus. Assigning TCR associations to individual alleles was difficult when HLA alleles, especially DR and DQ, strongly co-occurred. Because HLA typing was unavailable for some donors at each locus, only the typed subset was used in association tests. A cluster of highly shared sequence variants was judged likely to be a technical artifact of the sequencing pipeline. It was suggested by the authors that the approach could potentially be generalized to other disease states and immunological phenotypes. While some public TCRs were present in many individuals, most TCR sequences turned up only very rarely across donors. Sequencing depth was assumed to be roughly uniform across donors in the presence/absence analyses, though that assumption may not hold. The study listed 150 to 200 TCR beta chains as associated with cytomegalovirus. The earlier analysis of 450 to 700 of the donors excluded 15 to 20 rarely observed V segments, including chromosome 9 orphons, because counts were too low. At a false discovery rate of 0.05, a later analysis linked under 20,000 TCR beta sequences to specific HLA alleles. In this cohort, only TCR beta chains were sequenced, and detectable features were limited by the absence of alpha or paired-chain data. Broadly in line with IMGT annotations, most TCR beta V segments showed up in productive rearrangements about 87% or about 30% of the time in an earlier analysis of some 590 of the donors. In vitro tests confirmed that three of the cytomegalovirus-associated TCR beta chains recognize cytomegalovirus antigens. Compared with equally common non-associated chains, HLA-associated TCR beta chains in a later analysis were more clonally expanded and had lower generation probabilities. The classifier was reported to diagnose cytomegalovirus status with high specificity and sensitivity in both the original cohort and the validation cohort.

This receptor was taken from a woman under 30 in good health and CMV-seropositive. Material for sequencing was PBMCs.

CDR3 region: CASSLLAGEGNEQFF. The nucleotide sequence is TGTGCCAGCAGCTTACTAGCGGGGGAGGGCAATGAGCAGTTCTTC. The V and J segments used are TRBV7-8 and TRBJ2-1, and TRBD2 matches 10 of the central bases. The cysteine opens and the phenylalanine closes a CDR3 of 15 amino acids. Only the CDR3 portion is preserved as DNA: 45 bases, with reading frame beginning at the first base. CDR1 is given as SGHVS and CDR2 as FQNEAQ, both from the germline V gene. V trim: 2 bases; J trim: 6 bases; unmatched bases: 4.